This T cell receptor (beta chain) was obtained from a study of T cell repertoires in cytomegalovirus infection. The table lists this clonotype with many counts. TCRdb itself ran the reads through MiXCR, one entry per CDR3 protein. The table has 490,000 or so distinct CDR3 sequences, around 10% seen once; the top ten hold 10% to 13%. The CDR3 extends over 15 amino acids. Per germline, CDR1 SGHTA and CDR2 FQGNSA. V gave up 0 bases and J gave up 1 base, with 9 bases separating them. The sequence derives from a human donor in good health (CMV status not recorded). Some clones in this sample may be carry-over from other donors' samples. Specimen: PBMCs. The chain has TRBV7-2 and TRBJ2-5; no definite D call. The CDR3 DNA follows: TGTGCCAGCAGCTTAGCAGGGATTATCCAAGAGACCCAGTACTTC. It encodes CASSLAGIIQETQYF.